These 16 T cell receptor beta chains originate from one sample sequenced in a study of control samples from healthy donors and cancer patients. Profiled with immunoSEQ multiplex PCR; TCRdb holds only in-frame clones, not every one. The sample consists of about 47,000 clones, 80% of them appearing once. The sample was blood. All receptors come from a man in his 70s in good health.

A word on this clone: One junction end does not reproduce the germline sequence, and a read error may be involved. The rearrangement uses TRBV27 and TRBJ1-1, with TRBD1 identical over 8 bases. Germline V lookup: CDR1 MNHEY, CDR2 SMNVEV (reference sequence). This CDR3 comprises 14 residues. CDR3 in amino acids: CASRRDRLNTEAFF. CDR3 nucleotide sequence: TGTGCCAGCAGGAGGGACAGGCTGAATACTGAAGCTTTCTTT.

This clone was counted between two and nine times. CDR3 sequence reads: CASSIGQGGNTIYF. CDR3 sequence (DNA): TGTGCCAGTAGTATAGGCCAGGGGGGAAACACCATATATTTT. The J gene is TRBJ1-3, the V gene TRBV19, with a tentative D call TRBD1 (6 bases). V gave up 1 base and J gave up 4 bases, with 8 bases separating them. The CDR3 extends over 14 amino acids. Germline V gives CDR1 LNHDA, CDR2 SQIVND (reference sequence).

This clone was seen a handful of times. V usage is TRBV6-6 and J usage is TRBJ1-2, with D maybe TRBD1 (6 bases). Germline CDR1 reads MNHNY; CDR2 reads SVGAGI (reference sequence). The CDR3 extends over 11 amino acids. Trimming pared 6 bases from V and 6 bases from J, leaving 8 bases between. CDR3 nucleotide sequence: TGTGCCAGCAGAACAGGGAATGGCTACACCTTC. Amino acids: CASRTGNGYTF.

This chain connects TRBV5-1 to TRBJ1-4; 11 bases are a match to TRBD1. CDR1 and CDR2 from the germline V gene are SGHRS and YFSETQ. V shed 5 bases, J shed 8 bases, and the junction held 14 bases outside the gene matches. The CDR3 consists of 17 residues. The CDR3 sequence is CASSHGQGAAFEEKLFF. In DNA form, the CDR3 reads TGCGCCAGCAGTCATGGACAGGGGGCGGCGTTTGAGGAAAAACTGTTTTTT.

This clone showed up just a few times. The chain links TRBV28 to TRBJ2-6, with unresolved D. Trimming shortened V by 7 bases and J by 0 bases, and 19 bases separated the two germline ends. The germline gives CDR1 MDHEN, CDR2 SYDVKM. The CDR3 length is 18 residues. The CDR3 loop is CASNTIWLTASGANVLTF. In nucleotides, the CDR3 is TGTGCCAGCAATACAATATGGTTAACTGCCTCTGGGGCCAACGTCCTGACTTTC. The full variable domain, rest sourced from reference TRBV28 and TRBJ2-6, is DVKVTQSSRYLVKRTGEKVFLECVQDMDHENMFWYRQDPGLGLRLIYFSYDVKMKEKGDIPEGYSVSREKKERFSLILESASTNQTSMYLCASNTIWLTASGANVLTFGAGSRLTVL.

V is TRBV10-3 and J is TRBJ1-2; TRBD1 agrees at 8 bases. The germline CDR1 and CDR2 sequences are ENHRY and SYGVKD. The CDR3 is made up of 15 amino acids. V lost 3 bases, J lost 4 bases, and 7 bases stayed unmatched. This CDR3 is CAISDRGQGVYGYTF. The DNA of the CDR3 is TGTGCCATCAGTGACCGTGGACAGGGTGTCTATGGCTACACCTTC.

This rearrangement joins TRBV19 to TRBJ1-2; 9 bases are shared with TRBD1. J lost 4 bases, V lost 9 bases, and 18 bases had no gene match. Germline V lookup: CDR1 LNHDA, CDR2 SQIVND (reference sequence). The CDR3 runs to 17 residues. CDR3 coding DNA: TGTGCCAGCCTGCCCGGGACAGGGATAACCCTCGGCTATGGCTACACCTTC. Amino acids: CASLPGTGITLGYGYTF.

The rearrangement uses TRBV19 and TRBJ2-6; unclear D gene. V was clipped by 1 base and J by 2 bases, with 6 bases between them. The germline V gene encodes CDR1 LNHDA and CDR2 SQIVND (reference sequence). The CDR3 contains 15 residues. Here the CDR3 DNA reads TGTGCCAGTAGTATAGCCGGAGCTGGGGCCAACGTCCTGACTTTC. It translates to CASSIAGAGANVLTF.

CDR3 nucleotides: TGTGCCAGCTCACCAAGACAGGGGCTCGACGAGCAGTACTTC. Its translation is CASSPRQGLDEQYF. This chain links TRBV18 with TRBJ2-7; 8 bases are a match to TRBD1. The CDR3 loop spans 14 amino acids. V lost 2 bases, J lost 5 bases, and 5 bases stayed unmatched. Per the germline V gene, CDR1 is KGHSH and CDR2 is LQKENI.

The V and J genes are TRBV28 and TRBJ1-6, with D possibly being TRBD1 (5 bases). Germline V lookup: CDR1 MDHEN, CDR2 SYDVKM. V was cut by 8 bases and J by 11 bases, with 22 bases left in between. The CDR3 totals 15 residues. CDR3 amino acids: CASGIGGPGPTPLHF. The CDR3 nucleotides read TGTGCCAGCGGCATTGGGGGACCGGGGCCAACACCCCTCCACTTT.

This rearrangement joins TRBV11-2 to TRBJ1-1; 9 bases match TRBD1. Germline V CDR1 and CDR2: SGHAT, FQNNGV. With V trimmed by 5 bases and J by 4 bases, 8 bases remained unmatched. This CDR3 is built from 15 residues. This CDR3 reads CASSPQQGAITEAFF. CDR3 sequence (DNA): TGTGCCAGCAGCCCCCAACAGGGGGCGATCACTGAAGCTTTCTTT.

This sequence joins TRBV2 and TRBJ1-6; D unresolved. CDR3 size: 13 residues. The germline V gene encodes CDR1 SNHLY and CDR2 FYNNEI. Between the trimmed V and J ends, which lost 7 bases and 2 bases, there was a span of 6 bases. The CDR3 here is CASKKTYNSPLHF. The CDR3 bases are TGTGCCAGCAAGAAAACCTATAATTCACCCCTCCACTTT.

The chain has TRBV11-3 and TRBJ1-1; no firm D call. The V and J ends lost 0 bases and 2 bases respectively, with 4 bases between them. The CDR3 is 13 amino acids. Germline CDR1 reads SGHNT; CDR2 reads YENEEA. The DNA of the CDR3 is TGTGCCAGCAGCTTAGAGGTTAACACTGAAGCTTTCTTT. Its translation is CASSLEVNTEAFF. Looking up the rest from reference TRBV11-3 and TRBJ1-1 gives the full variable domain: EAGVVQSPRYKIIEKKQPVAFWCNPISGHNTLYWYLQNLGQGPELLIRYENEEAVDDSQLPKDRFSAERLKGVDSTLKIQPAELGDSAVYLCASSLEVNTEAFFGQGTRLTVV.

The chain employs TRBV5-6 and TRBJ2-1; D is unclear. The CDR3 extends over 15 amino acids. V lost 0 bases, J lost 8 bases, and 15 bases lay in between. Germline V gene sequence: CDR1 SGHDT, CDR2 YYEEEE. CDR3 bases: TGTGCCAGCAGCTTGGGCGCTGGCGGCGGCGATGAGCAGTTCTTC. It codes for CASSLGAGGGDEQFF.

The rearrangement uses TRBV5-4 and TRBJ2-1, with TRBD2 identical over 11 bases. The ends lost 0 bases at V and 9 bases at J; junction bases unmatched: 11. The germline V gene encodes CDR1 SGHNT and CDR2 YYREEE (reference sequence). This CDR3 has 17 residues. The CDR3 loop is CASSLDLAGGPPPEQFF. The CDR3 DNA follows: TGTGCCAGCAGCTTGGATCTAGCGGGGGGCCCCCCACCTGAGCAGTTCTTC.

Here the CDR3 reads CASGGLSNYGYTF. As DNA, the CDR3 is TGTGCCAGCGGGGGGCTATCTAACTATGGCTACACCTTC. The chain has TRBV6-6 and TRBJ1-2; the D gene is possibly TRBD1 (6 bases). V was pared by 8 bases and J by 0 bases, with 10 bases between. Germline assignment: CDR1 MNHNY and CDR2 SVGAGI (reference sequence). CDR3 size: 13 residues.